This TCR beta chain was identified in a study of T-cell memory formation after mild COVID-19. 5'RACE primed from the constant segment yielded TCR alpha and TCR beta cDNA libraries bearing sample barcodes and UMIs. Via MiXCR, TCRdb re-called the 5' RACE reads, giving one row per CDR3 protein. The sample includes about 55,000 distinct CDR3 sequences, around 30% of them seen just once. Study conclusions and caveats: Researchers could not confirm that second-wave clones peaking on day 37 targeted SARS-CoV-2.

Only a few counts were recorded for this clonotype. Its target is not known. The CDR3 has 13 residues. Germline V CDR1 and CDR2: SEHNR, FQNEAQ (reference sequence). Unmatched junction bases numbered 3, after V lost 4 bases and J lost 6 bases. V is TRBV7-9 and J is TRBJ2-1, with TRBD2 matching 7 bases. Sequenced sample: PBMCs or a T cell subset sorted from them (not recorded which). The clonotype originates from a man aged 18-30 years who had mild COVID-19 (a few samples of this study predate the infection). Cell type and time point are not known. Here the CDR3 reads CASSYSSGNEQFF. The CDR3 DNA follows: TGTGCCAGCAGCTATTCTAGCGGCAATGAGCAGTTCTTC.